The clone carrying this TCR beta chain was detected once. The antigen is unknown. TCRdb's copy holds only in-frame clones and misses some; the assay was immunoSEQ multiplex PCR. The profile shows about 2.2 million clones, 80% to 95% of them singletons. CDR3 length: 15 residues. CDR1 and CDR2 from the germline V gene are MDHEN and SYDVKM. Trimming pared 8 bases from V and 3 bases from J, leaving 19 bases between. The naive CD8 population came from CD45RO-negative cells selected for CCR7, without terminally differentiated effector memory CD45RA+ cells. The data derive from a study of shared clonotypes between healthy human individuals. Study-wide results and caveats: In this cohort, only blood was sampled, and tissue repertoires likely differ. It was the non-shared clonotypes that had lower generation probabilities than clonotypes shared by all four donors.

The sample was naive CD8+ T cells from PBMCs. The chain carries TRBV28 and TRBJ1-1; a possible D gene is TRBD1 (5 bases). This TCR derives from a man aged 18 to 29 in good health. Some clones in this sample may be carry-over from other donors' samples. This CDR3 is CASGTTGGIYTEAFF. The CDR3 nucleotides read TGTGCCAGCGGAACAACCGGGGGAATATACACTGAAGCTTTCTTT.